This TCR beta chain was sequenced in a study of T cells in tuberculosis. Study-level results: Active tuberculosis alpha repertoires lay closer to GMM-specific TCRs than controls'.

Germline CDR1 reads MDHEN; CDR2 reads SYDVKM. Trimming stripped 6 bases from V and 3 bases from J, with 19 bases between. The CDR3 covers 16 residues. Here immunoSEQ multiplex PCR was the method, and the copy in TCRdb shows in-frame clones only, minus some. The sample yields several thousand clones, roughly 94% seen once. Turning to this clone: Its antigen remains unknown.

This rearrangement joins TRBV28 to TRBJ2-3; D might be TRBD1 (7 bases). The sample taken for sequencing was PBMCs. This TCR derives from an adult with tuberculosis. CDR3 in amino acids: CASRYNGRGETDTQYF. In nucleotides, the CDR3 is TGTGCCAGCAGATACAACGGCAGGGGGGAAACAGATACGCAGTATTTT.